Each of the 19 T cell receptor beta chains below was sequenced from the same sample in a study of OX40 agonist ivuxolimab in advanced cancers. TCRdb's copy holds only in-frame clones and misses some; the assay was immunoSEQ multiplex PCR. The data contain fewer than 100,000 clones, about 89% of them singletons. Here the sequenced sample was CD4+ or CD8+ T cells sorted from blood, taken in a trial of the OX40 agonist ivuxolimab. These receptors all come from an adult with an advanced solid tumor such as melanoma, head and neck, liver or kidney cancer.

V gene TRBV4-2 combines with J gene TRBJ2-1, with 10 positions matching TRBD2. Germline values: CDR1 LGHNA, CDR2 YNFKEQ. V lost 4 bases to trimming and J lost 8 bases; unmatched junction nucleotides: 11. The CDR3 loop spans 16 amino acids. This CDR3 is CASSRALAGETYEQFF. For the CDR3, the DNA is TGTGCCAGCAGCCGAGCGCTAGCGGGAGAAACGTATGAGCAGTTCTTC.

This sequence joins TRBV5-1 and TRBJ2-3; 10 positions match TRBD1. V trimming: 2 bases; J trimming: 6 bases; junction bases outside the gene matches: 6. CDR3 size: 15 residues. Germline-derived CDR1 and CDR2 are SGHRS and YFSETQ. The CDR3 bases are TGCGCCAGCAGCTTCGGGACAGGGGTCCGGGATACGCAGTATTTT. Translation gives CASSFGTGVRDTQYF.

This sequence joins TRBV5-4 and TRBJ1-3; possible D gene TRBD1, 5 bases. The CDR3 extends over 14 amino acids. V lost 3 bases, J lost 0 bases, and 7 bases lay in between. Germline V gene lookup returns CDR1 SGHNT and CDR2 YYREEE (reference sequence). CDR3 DNA: TGTGCCAGCAGCTCGAGGGGCTCTGGAAACACCATATATTTT. Translation gives CASSSRGSGNTIYF.

This clone was found a few times. The V gene is TRBV18, the J gene TRBJ2-5; D may correspond to TRBD1 or TRBD2 (7 bases each). Germline assignment: CDR1 KGHSH and CDR2 LQKENI. The germline V and J ends were trimmed by 0 bases and 3 bases, with 11 bases remaining between them. The CDR3 has 15 residues. The DNA for the CDR3 is TGTGCCAGCTCACCACCTTCAGGGGGGGAAGAGACCCAGTACTTC. Its protein product is CASSPPSGGEETQYF.

This clone was detected once. The chain links TRBV6-1 to TRBJ1-1; D may be TRBD1 (5 bases). V lost 7 bases to trimming and J lost 10 bases, with 13 bases between them. Germline CDR1 is MNHNS and CDR2 is SASEGT. This CDR3 spans 11 amino acids. CDR3 DNA sequence: TGTGCCAGCACAGGGATCAGTGGAGCTTTCTTT. Translated: CASTGISGAFF.

The chain carries TRBV11-2 and TRBJ2-5; 8 bases agree with TRBD1. Germline trimming cut 3 bases from V and 4 bases from J; bases unmatched to any gene: 4. The germline gives CDR1 SGHAT, CDR2 FQNNGV. The CDR3 contains 14 residues. The CDR3 bases are TGTGCCAGCAGCTTTCAGGGGGCGGGAGAGACCCAGTACTTC. Its protein is CASSFQGAGETQYF.

The chain combines TRBV5-5 with TRBJ2-5; TRBD2 matches 13 bases. The CDR3 is 15 residues long. Germline values: CDR1 SGHKS, CDR2 YYEKEE (reference sequence). The junction had 4 bases not matched to a gene; V was cut back by 4 bases and J by 4 bases. CDR3 coding DNA: TGTGCCAGCAGCCTCCGACTAGCGGGGGGAGAGACCCAGTACTTC. Translated: CASSLRLAGGETQYF.

The genes are TRBV19 and TRBJ1-4; maybe TRBD1 (5 bases). CDR3 length equals 15 residues. Trimming took off 5 bases at V and 7 bases at J, with 17 bases between the two ends. From germline, CDR1 is LNHDA and CDR2 SQIVND (reference sequence). The CDR3 coding sequence is TGTGCCAGTAGTTCCCGAGGGGCGGTCGGTGAAAAACTGTTTTTT. The encoded protein is CASSSRGAVGEKLFF.

The V and J genes are TRBV2 and TRBJ1-2, with a possible D match to TRBD1 (5 bases). Germline CDR1 reads SNHLY; CDR2 reads FYNNEI. V lost 5 bases and J lost 6, with 16 bases in between. This CDR3 contains 14 residues. For the CDR3, the DNA is TGTGCCAGCAGTTCATCAGGGACGATAGATGGCTACACCTTC. Translation gives CASSSSGTIDGYTF.

The J gene is TRBJ2-7, the V gene TRBV7-2, with D possibly being TRBD1 (6 bases). Germline-derived CDR1 and CDR2 are SGHTA and FQGNSA. The V gene lost 5 bases and the J gene lost 1 base, with 18 bases spanning the gap. The CDR3 covers 16 residues. Here the CDR3 reads CASSGVGHPFSYEQYF. DNA of the CDR3: TGTGCCAGCAGCGGTGTGGGACACCCTTTTTCCTACGAGCAGTACTTC. The full variable domain, rest sourced from reference TRBV7-2 and TRBJ2-7, is GAGVSQSPSNKVTEKGKDVELRCDPISGHTALYWYRQSLGQGLEFLIYFQGNSAPDKSGLPSDRFSAERTGGSVSTLTIQRTQQEDSAVYLCASSGVGHPFSYEQYFGPGTRLTVT.

This chain links TRBV7-2 with TRBJ2-3, with 7 nucleotides matching TRBD2. The CDR3 loop spans 13 amino acids. Germline values: CDR1 SGHTA, CDR2 FQGNSA. Germline trimming cut 5 bases from V and 4 bases from J; bases unmatched to any gene: 3. The CDR3 loop reads CASSETSSDTQYF. The CDR3 region has the DNA TGTGCCAGCAGCGAGACTAGCTCAGATACGCAGTATTTT.

In this sample, this clone turned up once. The rearrangement links TRBV5-6 to TRBJ1-4; D uncertain. The CDR3 has 14 residues. V gave up 4 bases and J gave up 7 bases, with 14 bases separating them. From germline, CDR1 is SGHDT and CDR2 YYEEEE. The CDR3 nucleotides are TGTGCCAGCAGCACCCGGGCATTAGGTGAAAAACTGTTTTTT. Its translation: CASSTRALGEKLFF. The entire variable domain, with the rest obtained from reference TRBV5-6 and TRBJ1-4, is as follows: DAGVTQSPTHLIKTRGQQVTLRCSPKSGHDTVSWYQQALGQGPQFIFQYYEEEERQRGNFPDRFSGHQFPNYSSELNVNALLLGDSALYLCASSTRALGEKLFFGSGTQLSVL.

The chain carries TRBV28 and TRBJ2-1; perhaps TRBD1 as D (6 bases). The V gene lost 5 bases and the J gene lost 4 bases, with 18 bases spanning the gap. Per the germline V gene, CDR1 is MDHEN and CDR2 is SYDVKM. The length of the CDR3 is 16 residues. CDR3 nucleotides: TGTGCCAGCAGTCACCGTCTACGGACAGTTTACAATGAGCAGTTCTTC. Its translation: CASSHRLRTVYNEQFF.

In nucleotides, the CDR3 is TGCGCCAGCAGCCTGAGGGGGCTCCCCGGGGAGACCCAGTACTTC. This encodes CASSLRGLPGETQYF. The V gene is TRBV4-1, the J gene TRBJ2-5; 7 positions match TRBD1. The CDR3 consists of 15 residues. Trimming at V came to 4 bases and at J to 5 bases, leaving 10 bases not matched to a gene. Germline CDR1 and CDR2: MGHRA and YSYEKL.

J is TRBJ2-7 and V is TRBV6-1; D might be TRBD1 (6 bases). The CDR3 loop spans 13 amino acids. Germline CDR1 MNHNS, CDR2 SASEGT. The V and J ends lost 4 bases and 3 bases respectively, with 10 bases between them. The CDR3 coding sequence is TGTGCCAGCAGTGTGAACAGGGACTACGAGCAGTACTTC. As protein: CASSVNRDYEQYF.

DNA of the CDR3: TGTGCCAGCAGATCCCCGCTCACAGATACGCAGTATTTT. Its protein is CASRSPLTDTQYF. The genes are TRBV5-6 and TRBJ2-3; D unresolved. CDR3 size: 13 residues. The V end was cut by 5 bases, the J end by 2 bases, with 9 bases between. In germline, CDR1 is SGHDT, CDR2 YYEEEE. Combining the CDR3 with reference TRBV5-6 and TRBJ2-3 gives the whole variable domain DAGVTQSPTHLIKTRGQQVTLRCSPKSGHDTVSWYQQALGQGPQFIFQYYEEEERQRGNFPDRFSGHQFPNYSSELNVNALLLGDSALYLCASRSPLTDTQYFGPGTRLTVL.

The chain is built from TRBV10-2 and TRBJ1-5; D is uncertain. Between the trimmed V and J ends, which lost 2 bases and 1 base, there was a span of 6 bases. This CDR3 contains 14 residues. The germline CDR1 and CDR2 sequences are WSHSY and SAAADI. CDR3 region: CASSETESNQPQHF. CDR3 nucleotide sequence: TGCGCCAGCAGTGAGACTGAAAGCAATCAGCCCCAGCATTTT.

This clone was recorded only once. This chain connects TRBV4-1 to TRBJ2-5; 7 bases align to TRBD2. Germline V gene lookup returns CDR1 MGHRA and CDR2 YSYEKL. The CDR3 sequence is 15 residues long. J gave up 2 bases and V 4 bases, and 7 bases lay outside the gene matches. This chain's CDR3 is CASSRTSAEQETQYF. The DNA for the CDR3 is TGCGCCAGCAGCCGAACTAGCGCCGAACAAGAGACCCAGTACTTC.

V and J are TRBV11-2 and TRBJ2-5; 10 bases map to TRBD1. Losses at the gene ends were 5 bases for V and 5 bases for J; bases not matched to a gene: 8. Germline V gene sequence: CDR1 SGHAT, CDR2 FQNNGV. The CDR3 consists of 15 residues. The CDR3, as DNA: TGTGCCAGCAGCGCTCGACAGGGGGCGGGGGAGACCCAGTACTTC. It translates to CASSARQGAGETQYF.